The rows below give T cell receptor beta chains drawn from one sample of a study of cytomegalovirus exposure and HLA in healthy donors. Some clones are missing from TCRdb's copy, which holds only in-frame ones; the method was immunoSEQ multiplex PCR. The table includes about 82,000 clones, 95% detected once. The sequencing sample was made of PBMCs. These receptors were collected from a woman aged 18 to 35 in good health and CMV-seronegative. The CDR3 runs from the conserved cysteine through the conserved F or W. The order of the fields is D gene, V gene, clone size, J gene, CDR3 protein, CDR3 DNA. A D gene is named only where the DNA matches it firmly. Only some rows state a clone size, as once, few, many or a class for expanded clones.

.,TRBV30,.,TRBJ1-2,CAWTPRPWGAGGGYTF,TGTGCCTGGACCCCTCGACCGTGGGGGGCGGGAGGTGGCTACACCTTC
TRBD2,TRBV5-8,.,TRBJ2-5,CASSPGTSGSKGETQYF,TGTGCCAGCAGCCCGGGGACTAGCGGGAGTAAGGGAGAGACCCAGTACTTC
.,TRBV4-1,.,TRBJ2-7,CASSQPWIVRGKNYEQYF,TGCGCCAGCAGCCAACCCTGGATCGTAAGGGGTAAAAACTACGAGCAGTACTTC
TRBD1,TRBV19,.,TRBJ1-5,CASSMGQGSYQPQHF,TGTGCCAGTAGTATGGGACAGGGATCTTATCAGCCCCAGCATTTT
TRBD2,TRBV27,.,TRBJ2-7,CASSSVAGGTPYEQYF,TGTGCCAGCAGTTCCGTTGCGGGAGGCACCCCCTACGAGCAGTACTTC
TRBD1,TRBV30,.,TRBJ1-1,CAWRRDRLNTEAFF,TGTGCCTGGAGGAGGGACAGACTGAACACTGAAGCTTTCTTT
TRBD1,TRBV15,.,TRBJ2-5,CATSWTGPKETQYF,TGTGCCACCAGCTGGACAGGCCCTAAAGAGACCCAGTACTTC
TRBD1,TRBV18,.,TRBJ1-1,CASSRDRLNTEAFF,TGTGCCAGCTCACGGGACAGGTTGAACACTGAAGCTTTCTTT
.,TRBV5-6,.,TRBJ1-1,CASSFRPLRRMNTEAFF,TGTGCCAGCAGCTTCCGGCCGTTAAGGAGGATGAACACTGAAGCTTTCTTT
.,TRBV6-6,.,TRBJ1-5,CASSYPGASGRGPQHF,TGTGCCAGCAGTTATCCCGGGGCTTCTGGGCGGGGGCCCCAGCATTTT
.,TRBV6-5,once,TRBJ2-7,CASSYSGRGSEQYF,TGTGCCAGCAGTTACTCAGGCAGGGGTTCCGAGCAGTACTTC
TRBD2,TRBV6-6,.,TRBJ2-7,CASSYSPGTSNEQYF,TGTGCCAGCAGTTACTCCCCCGGGACTAGCAACGAGCAGTACTTC
TRBD2,TRBV28,.,TRBJ2-7,CASNKASGSYEQYF,TGTGCCAGCAATAAGGCTAGCGGGAGCTACGAGCAGTACTTC
.,TRBV5-1,.,TRBJ2-1,CASRMGAGAYNEQFF,TGCGCCAGCAGGATGGGAGCAGGGGCCTACAATGAGCAGTTCTTC
.,TRBV9,.,TRBJ2-3,CASSADGRPGDTQYF,TGTGCCAGCAGCGCCGACGGGAGACCGGGAGATACGCAGTATTTT
.,TRBV5-1,.,TRBJ2-5,CASSWGKVMEGVETQYF,TGCGCCAGCAGCTGGGGCAAGGTAATGGAGGGTGTAGAGACCCAGTACTTC
.,TRBV5-1,.,TRBJ2-7,CASSRAGRLYEQYF,TGCGCCAGCAGCCGGGCGGGACGACTCTACGAGCAGTACTTC
.,TRBV7-2,.,TRBJ2-2,CASSTQGWGTGELFF,TGTGCCAGCAGCACACAGGGATGGGGCACCGGGGAGCTGTTTTTT
TRBD1,TRBV15,.,TRBJ2-3,CATSRGTGGYTDTQYF,TGTGCCACCAGCAGAGGGACAGGGGGCTATACAGATACGCAGTATTTT
TRBD2,TRBV7-9,.,TRBJ2-2,CASSSGVAGYGELFF,TGTGCCAGCAGCTCCGGAGTAGCGGGCTACGGGGAGCTGTTTTTT
TRBD1,TRBV29-1,.,TRBJ1-1,CSVDHRQGVGTEAFF,TGCAGCGTTGACCACCGGCAGGGGGTGGGCACTGAAGCTTTCTTT
.,TRBV10-3,once,TRBJ1-6,CAISSGADLNSPLHF,TGTGCCATCAGTTCAGGGGCCGACTTAAATTCACCCCTCCACTTT
TRBD1,TRBV19,.,TRBJ2-6,CASSPTGGWANVLTF,TGTGCCAGTAGCCCCACAGGGGGCTGGGCCAACGTCCTGACTTTC
TRBD2,TRBV7-2,.,TRBJ2-7,CASSSLRTSASYEQYF,TGTGCCAGCAGCTCCCTTAGGACTAGCGCCTCCTACGAGCAGTACTTC
.,TRBV5-6,.,TRBJ1-1,CASSRDLSSATEAFF,TGTGCCAGCAGCCGGGACTTGAGCAGTGCCACTGAAGCTTTCTTT
.,TRBV13,.,TRBJ1-1,CASSSRRGMNTEAFF,TGTGCCAGCAGCTCCAGGCGGGGGATGAACACTGAAGCTTTCTTT
.,TRBV7-2,.,TRBJ2-7,CASSLALPRAYEQYF,TGTGCCAGCAGCTTAGCTTTACCTCGGGCCTACGAGCAGTACTTC
.,TRBV9,.,TRBJ2-7,CASSVGGTLHPGEQYF,TGTGCCAGCAGCGTAGGCGGCACTCTCCACCCGGGGGAGCAGTACTTC
TRBD1,TRBV5-4,once,TRBJ2-7,CASSGMTGGTYEQYF,TGTGCCAGCAGCGGAATGACAGGGGGCACCTACGAGCAGTACTTC
.,TRBV27,.,TRBJ1-1,CASSLSSGAMNTEAFF,TGTGCCAGCAGTTTAAGTTCAGGGGCCATGAACACTGAAGCTTTCTTT
.,TRBV4-3,.,TRBJ1-4,CASSPGMEGRGVNEKLFF,TGCGCCAGCAGCCCGGGGATGGAGGGGAGGGGCGTTAATGAAAAACTGTTTTTT
TRBD1,TRBV6-1,.,TRBJ1-4,CASKTGAAGDEKLFF,TGTGCCAGCAAGACAGGGGCAGCAGGGGATGAAAAACTGTTTTTT
.,TRBV4-1,.,TRBJ2-6,CASSQDRLIELTLRDVLTF,TGCGCCAGCAGCCAAGATCGTCTAATAGAACTTACGTTAAGAGACGTCCTGACTTTC
.,TRBV4-1,once,TRBJ2-2,CASSQNLGVGELFF,TGCGCCAGCAGCCAGAATCTAGGAGTCGGGGAGCTGTTTTTT
TRBD1,TRBV7-2,.,TRBJ2-1,CASSLGGTGHRFF,TGTGCCAGCAGCTTAGGAGGGACAGGGCATCGGTTCTTC
TRBD1,TRBV27,.,TRBJ2-1,CASNLEGASNEQFF,TGTGCCAGCAATCTCGAGGGGGCTAGCAATGAGCAGTTCTTC
.,TRBV18,.,TRBJ2-2,CASSPVWAPDRTGELFF,TGTGCCAGCTCACCTGTCTGGGCACCCGATAGGACCGGGGAGCTGTTTTTT
TRBD2,TRBV6-5,once,TRBJ2-7,CASSPRTSGSYEQYF,TGTGCCAGCAGCCCCAGGACTAGCGGGTCCTACGAGCAGTACTTC
TRBD2,TRBV2,.,TRBJ2-4,CASKVTSGIQYF,TGTGCCAGCAAAGTGACTAGCGGAATTCAGTACTTC
.,TRBV6-1,once,TRBJ2-1,CASSPQVSSYNEQFF,TGTGCCAGCAGCCCACAGGTTAGCTCCTACAATGAGCAGTTCTTC
TRBD2,TRBV7-8,.,TRBJ2-6,CASSFTMARLAAGANVLTF,TGTGCCAGCAGCTTCACCATGGCGCGACTAGCTGCTGGGGCCAACGTCCTGACTTTC
TRBD1,TRBV29-1,.,TRBJ1-2,CSVADRGTNYGYTF,TGCAGCGTTGCGGACAGGGGGACTAACTATGGCTACACCTTC
.,TRBV5-1,.,TRBJ2-2,CASSLTAVGGELFF,TGCGCCAGCAGCCTTACAGCGGTTGGCGGGGAGCTGTTTTTT
TRBD2,TRBV27,once,TRBJ2-3,CASRLRWLAGADTQYF,TGTGCCAGCAGACTTCGTTGGCTAGCGGGAGCAGATACGCAGTATTTT
.,TRBV12-5,.,TRBJ2-3,CASGAGSARDTQYF,TGTGCTAGTGGCGCAGGGTCGGCCCGAGATACGCAGTATTTT
.,TRBV11-3,.,TRBJ2-2,CASSLVGTLDVGELFF,TGTGCCAGCAGCTTAGTGGGGACACTCGACGTCGGGGAGCTGTTTTTT